The sequence of this T cell receptor (beta chain) was determined in a study of control samples from healthy donors and cancer patients. This table comes from immunoSEQ multiplex PCR, and its TCRdb copy is limited to in-frame clones, with some not included. The table lists about 49,000 clones, approximately 92% of them singletons. Trimming cost V 8 bases and J 5 bases; bases outside gene matches: 10. Germline values: CDR1 MNHEY, CDR2 SVGAGI. CDR3 length: 14 residues. The sequence was obtained from a young man with colorectal cancer. This rearrangement joins TRBV6-5 to TRBJ1-2, with 8 bases aligning to TRBD1. Sequences were obtained from PBMCs. This CDR3 is CASSVAGGEYGYTF. The CDR3 region has the DNA TGTGCCAGCTCGGTAGCAGGGGGCGAGTATGGCTACACCTTC.